A selection of T cell receptor beta chains follows, all from one sample in a study of CD8+ T cells in alopecia areata. Some clones are missing from TCRdb's copy, which holds only in-frame ones; the method was immunoSEQ multiplex PCR. This repertoire shows 150,000 to 200,000 clones, 58% found once; its top ten account for roughly 12%. The sample in question was CD8+ T cells sorted from blood, obtained at week 24, from a patient treated with tofacitinib. These receptor sequences come from a human donor with alopecia areata. The CDR3 runs from the conserved cysteine through the conserved F or W. A D gene is named only where the DNA matches it firmly. For some rows the clone size is stated as once, few or many, or as a class when expanded; others skip it.

clone size	V gene	J gene	D gene	CDR3 DNA	CDR3 protein
NA	TRBV27	TRBJ2-7	NA	TGTGCCAGCAGTTTATCGTGGGCAGGCTACGAGCAGTACTTC	CASSLSWAGYEQYF
once	TRBV5-6	TRBJ2-7	TRBD1	TGTGCCAGCAGCTTGGCCGGGACAGCCTACGAGCAGTACTTC	CASSLAGTAYEQYF
NA	TRBV30	TRBJ2-3	NA	TGTGCCTGGAGTGTCGGGGGCGCGGCAGATACGCAGTATTTT	CAWSVGGAADTQYF
few	TRBV4-2	TRBJ2-2	TRBD1	TGTGCCAGCAGCTATGGACAGGGGGCCTGGGAGCTGTTTTTT	CASSYGQGAWELFF
NA	TRBV19	TRBJ1-2	NA	TGTGCCAGTGGAAGCCGGGACGGCTATGGCTACACCTTC	CASGSRDGYGYTF
NA	TRBV2	TRBJ2-1	NA	TGTGCCAGCAGTGAAGCGGAGGGCCCCTACAATGAGCAGTTCTTC	CASSEAEGPYNEQFF
once	TRBV7-8	TRBJ2-7	NA	TGTGCCAGCAGCCATAACTCCTACGAGCAGTACTTC	CASSHNSYEQYF
NA	TRBV30	TRBJ1-3	TRBD1	TGTGCCTGGAGTACTGGACAGGCTGGAAACACCATATATTTT	CAWSTGQAGNTIYF
NA	TRBV4-1	TRBJ1-2	NA	TGCGCCAGCAGCTCCCGGGACACGTTCTATGGCTACACCTTC	CASSSRDTFYGYTF
NA	TRBV5-6	TRBJ2-3	TRBD2	TGTGCCAGCAGCTTGGGGGACCTAGCGGGGTCCAATACGCAGTATTTT	CASSLGDLAGSNTQYF
NA	TRBV13	TRBJ1-2	NA	TGTGCCAGCAGCCCGGGACGGGACTATGGCTACACCTTC	CASSPGRDYGYTF
NA	TRBV15	TRBJ1-2	TRBD1	TGTGCCACCGCCCAGGGGGGGATTGGCTACACCTTC	CATAQGGIGYTF
NA	TRBV27	TRBJ1-2	NA	TGTGCCAGCAGTCCACCTGGGGCCGGGTATGGCTACACCTTC	CASSPPGAGYGYTF
NA	TRBV7-4	TRBJ1-6	NA	TGTGCCAGCAGCTTTTGTTGGGGCTATGGAATTTCACCCCTCCACTTT	CASSFCWGYGISPLHF
NA	TRBV5-6	TRBJ2-1	NA	TGTGCCAGCAGCCCCGGACAGCTCTCCTACAATGAGCAGTTCTTC	CASSPGQLSYNEQFF
NA	TRBV7-9	TRBJ1-1	NA	TGTGCCAGCAGCTTAGCGTACAGTGAAGCTTTCTTT	CASSLAYSEAFF
NA	TRBV2	TRBJ1-3	TRBD1	TGTGCCAGCAGTGATAGAGGACCGGGACAGGGAAACACCATATATTTT	CASSDRGPGQGNTIYF
NA	TRBV4-1	TRBJ2-5	NA	TGCGCCAGCAGCCCCGGCTCCGGGGCCCTCAGCGAGACCCAGTACTTC	CASSPGSGALSETQYF
NA	TRBV30	TRBJ2-7	TRBD1	TGTGCCTGGGGGGACAGGGACTACTCCTACGAGCAGTACTTC	CAWGDRDYSYEQYF
few	TRBV30	TRBJ2-1	NA	TGTGCCTGGAGTGCGTCTGTCGGTGAGCAGTTCTTC	CAWSASVGEQFF
few	TRBV29-1	TRBJ1-2	TRBD1	TGCAGCGTTGAATCCTCAGGGGGAGGCTATGGCTACACCTTC	CSVESSGGGYGYTF
NA	TRBV5-1	TRBJ2-3	NA	TGCGCCAGCACCCCGGCGGCAGGCGGCGTGGATACGCAGTATTTT	CASTPAAGGVDTQYF
NA	TRBV27	TRBJ2-7	NA	TGTGCCAGCAGTTTAGGTCTCGAGCAGTACTTC	CASSLGLEQYF
NA	TRBV9	TRBJ1-1	NA	TGTGCCAGCAGCGTAGTACGGTCTGCTGAAGCTTTCTTT	CASSVVRSAEAFF
once	TRBV9	TRBJ1-4	TRBD1	TGTGCCAGCAGCGAGGGACAGTCGGATGAAAAACTGTTTTTT	CASSEGQSDEKLFF
NA	TRBV4-1	TRBJ2-1	TRBD2	TGCGCCAGCTCCCCCCGGGGCGGGGGGGCCGGAGAGCAGTTCTTC	CASSPRGGGAGEQFF
few	TRBV27	TRBJ1-5	NA	TGTGCCAGCAGTTTATCGCCGGGGCACTATCAGCCCCAGCATTTT	CASSLSPGHYQPQHF
NA	TRBV27	TRBJ2-5	TRBD1	TGTGCCAGCAGTTTAGGGACAGGGAACCAAGAGACCCAGTACTTC	CASSLGTGNQETQYF
NA	TRBV19	TRBJ1-2	TRBD1	TGTGCCAGTAGTCCCGGACAGGCGGGCTACACCTTC	CASSPGQAGYTF
few	TRBV10-3	TRBJ2-7	TRBD2	TGTGCCATCAGTGCCCTAGCGGGGAGAGACTACGAGCAGTACTTC	CAISALAGRDYEQYF